A single sample is the source of the 15 T cell receptor beta chains below, sequenced in a study of beta chain features in type 1 diabetes. Whole-study results and caveats: In all four CD4+ subsets, TCRB CDR3 length was significantly, moderately reduced in type 1 diabetes.

Antigens for these TCRs are unknown. The investigators reverse transcribed all of the isolated RNA, so they sequenced expressed TCRB transcripts. Method: immunoSEQ multiplex PCR; TCRdb's copy keeps in-frame clones and lacks some. In the table there are a few hundred thousand clones, about 13% of which are singletons. The sequencing input was naive CD4+ T cells from blood. The receptors here all came from a woman under 30 with type 1 diabetes.

This clone was found a few times. This CDR3 reads CASSPNGQLNEKLFF. The CDR3 coding sequence is TGTGCCAGCAGCCCCAACGGACAGCTTAATGAAAAACTGTTTTTT. The genes are TRBV7-2 and TRBJ1-4; the D gene is possibly TRBD1 (6 bases). The CDR3 runs 15 residues. Germline V lookup: CDR1 SGHTA, CDR2 FQGNSA. Trimming removed 5 bases at V and 4 bases at J, with 14 bases between.

The V gene is TRBV7-3, the J gene TRBJ2-3, with D maybe TRBD1 (6 bases). Germline CDR1 and CDR2: SGHTA and FQGTGA. V was clipped by 8 bases and J by 4 bases, with 13 bases between them. The CDR3 contains 13 residues. The CDR3: CASGLGAADTQYF. As DNA, the CDR3 is TGTGCCAGCGGGCTGGGGGCGGCAGATACGCAGTATTTT.

The chain is built from TRBV6-5 and TRBJ2-1; 10 positions agree with TRBD1. Germline V gene lookup returns CDR1 MNHEY and CDR2 SVGAGI. J lost 4 bases, V lost 5 bases, and 5 bases had no gene match. The CDR3 sequence is 15 residues long. The CDR3 loop is CASSPDRGTYNEQFF. The CDR3 DNA is TGTGCCAGCAGTCCGGACAGGGGGACATACAATGAGCAGTTCTTC.

J is TRBJ1-1 and V is TRBV5-1; possibly TRBD1 for D (5 bases). CDR1 and CDR2 (germline): SGHRS, YFSETQ. The CDR3 has 14 residues. V was shortened by 0 bases and J by 5 bases, with 11 bases between the two germline ends. As DNA, the CDR3 is TGCGCCAGCAGCTTGGGGCAGGGAAGGACTGAAGCTTTCTTT. It codes for CASSLGQGRTEAFF.

This clone showed up just a few times. The rearrangement joins TRBV20-1 to TRBJ1-2; D perhaps matches TRBD1 (5 bases). Germline assignment: CDR1 DFQATT and CDR2 SNEGSKA (reference sequence). Trimming took off 6 bases at V and 4 bases at J, with 9 bases between the two ends. The CDR3 is 11 amino acids. The CDR3 here is CSAAGLYGYTF. The CDR3 DNA is TGCAGTGCGGCAGGGCTCTATGGCTACACCTTC.

V gene TRBV5-1 combines with J gene TRBJ2-1; 8 bases are shared with TRBD2. The length of the CDR3 is 15 residues. The J segment lost 9 bases and the V segment lost 2 bases, leaving 10 bases of the junction unmatched. Germline values: CDR1 SGHRS, CDR2 YFSETQ. CDR3 DNA: TGCGCCAGCAGCTTTACAGCGGGAGATAGCAGTGAGCAGTTCTTC. Translating gives CASSFTAGDSSEQFF.

This chain links TRBV5-6 with TRBJ2-7; 7 bases line up with TRBD2. Trimming at V came to 5 bases and at J to 3 bases, leaving 11 bases not matched to a gene. The CDR3 length is 15 residues. From germline, CDR1 is SGHDT and CDR2 YYEEEE. The DNA for the CDR3 is TGTGCCAGCAGTCGTCCGGGGGGATTAGTCTACGAGCAGTACTTC. Encoded protein: CASSRPGGLVYEQYF.

The chain has TRBV30 and TRBJ2-6; D unresolved. V lost 8 bases, J lost 1 base, and 9 bases lay in between. CDR3 length: 13 amino acids. In germline, CDR1 is GTSNPN, CDR2 SVGIG (reference sequence). The CDR3 DNA sequence: TGTGCCCTCGATCAGTCTGGGGCCAACGTCCTGACTTTC. It is translated as CALDQSGANVLTF. Full variable domain (rest looked up from reference TRBV30 and TRBJ2-6): SQTIHQWPATLVQPVGSPLSLECTVEGTSNPNLYWYRQAAGRGLQLLFYSVGIGQISSEVPQNLSASRPQDRQFILSSKKLLLSDSGFYLCALDQSGANVLTFGAGSRLTVL.

This sequence joins TRBV29-1 and TRBJ1-1, with D possibly TRBD1 on 5 matching bases. This CDR3 is built from 13 residues. CDR1 and CDR2 (germline): SQVTM, ANQGSEA. The V gene lost 4 bases and the J gene lost 0 bases, with 9 bases spanning the gap. The DNA for the CDR3 is TGCAGCGTTGTGCGCAGGGTGAACACTGAAGCTTTCTTT. It specifies CSVVRRVNTEAFF.

DNA of the CDR3: TGTGCCAGCGACAGGGGTCCTGAAGCTTTCTTT. Its protein is CASDRGPEAFF. The genes are TRBV6-1 and TRBJ1-1; TRBD1 agrees at 8 bases. CDR1 MNHNS and CDR2 SASEGT come from the germline V gene. The junction had 2 bases not matched to a gene; V was cut back by 8 bases and J by 6 bases. The CDR3 contains 11 residues.

The rearrangement links TRBV27 to TRBJ2-5, with D possibly matching TRBD2 (6 bases). The CDR3 extends over 14 amino acids. The V end lost 4 bases, the J end lost 9 bases, and 18 bases lay between the germline ends. Germline-derived CDR1 and CDR2 are MNHEY and SMNVEV (reference sequence). The CDR3 coding sequence is TGTGCCAGCAGTTCAAACGGGGGTGTAGGGGCCCAGTACTTC. It codes for CASSSNGGVGAQYF.

V and J are TRBV4-1 and TRBJ2-1; 9 bases are a match to TRBD1. The CDR3 runs 17 residues. J gave up 3 bases and V 3 bases, and 9 bases lay outside the gene matches. Germline V gene data show CDR1 as MGHRA and CDR2 as YSYEKL. CDR3 sequence: CASSHLRGTGIYNEQFF. CDR3 in DNA: TGCGCCAGCAGCCATCTCAGGGGGACAGGGATCTACAATGAGCAGTTCTTC.

In this sample, this clone turned up a few times. The rearrangement joins TRBV21-1 to TRBJ2-7; the table names TRBD2, a call not compared with the DNA. TRBV21-1 has pseudogene status. The CDR3 extends over 14 amino acids. The CDR3 loop is CASSTKRSAYEQYF. The CDR3 DNA is TGTGCCAGCAGTACTAAAAGGAGTGCCTACGAGCAGTACTTC.

This clone appeared a few times. The CDR3 DNA reads as TGTGCCAGCAGTTATGGCGGGAGTATCGACGAGCAGTACTTC. Translated, it gives CASSYGGSIDEQYF. The rearrangement links TRBV27 to TRBJ2-7; 7 bases agree with TRBD2. Germline V gene lookup returns CDR1 MNHEY and CDR2 SMNVEV (reference sequence). This CDR3 region has 14 residues. Trimming removed 4 bases from V and 5 bases from J; junction bases left unmatched: 8.

CDR3: CASSLTGKPNEQFF. The CDR3 DNA reads TGTGCCAGTAGTTTAACAGGGAAACCGAATGAGCAGTTCTTC. The rearrangement links TRBV19 to TRBJ2-1; D is possibly TRBD1 (6 bases). V was clipped by 5 bases and J by 7 bases, with 15 bases between them. Germline values: CDR1 LNHDA, CDR2 SQIVND (reference sequence). CDR3 length equals 14 residues.